This TCR beta chain was recorded in a study of T cell changes during pregnancy in multiple sclerosis. This clone turned up a few times. The repertoire was sequenced with immunoSEQ multiplex PCR; TCRdb's copy has only in-frame clones and lacks some. The sample lists tens of thousands of clones, 75% to 95% occurring once. The CDR3 length is 15 residues. The germline gives CDR1 SGHVS, CDR2 FNYEAQ. The germline V and J ends were trimmed by 0 bases and 2 bases, with 10 bases remaining between them. This receptor was taken from a female donor in good health, enrolled as a control in a pregnancy study. This chain connects TRBV7-6 to TRBJ1-2; tentatively, D is TRBD1 (6 bases). Here the sequenced sample was peripheral blood, taken in the first trimester of pregnancy. CDR3 loop: CASSLAPGENYGYTF. CDR3 DNA sequence: TGTGCCAGCAGCTTAGCGCCAGGGGAGAACTATGGCTACACCTTC.